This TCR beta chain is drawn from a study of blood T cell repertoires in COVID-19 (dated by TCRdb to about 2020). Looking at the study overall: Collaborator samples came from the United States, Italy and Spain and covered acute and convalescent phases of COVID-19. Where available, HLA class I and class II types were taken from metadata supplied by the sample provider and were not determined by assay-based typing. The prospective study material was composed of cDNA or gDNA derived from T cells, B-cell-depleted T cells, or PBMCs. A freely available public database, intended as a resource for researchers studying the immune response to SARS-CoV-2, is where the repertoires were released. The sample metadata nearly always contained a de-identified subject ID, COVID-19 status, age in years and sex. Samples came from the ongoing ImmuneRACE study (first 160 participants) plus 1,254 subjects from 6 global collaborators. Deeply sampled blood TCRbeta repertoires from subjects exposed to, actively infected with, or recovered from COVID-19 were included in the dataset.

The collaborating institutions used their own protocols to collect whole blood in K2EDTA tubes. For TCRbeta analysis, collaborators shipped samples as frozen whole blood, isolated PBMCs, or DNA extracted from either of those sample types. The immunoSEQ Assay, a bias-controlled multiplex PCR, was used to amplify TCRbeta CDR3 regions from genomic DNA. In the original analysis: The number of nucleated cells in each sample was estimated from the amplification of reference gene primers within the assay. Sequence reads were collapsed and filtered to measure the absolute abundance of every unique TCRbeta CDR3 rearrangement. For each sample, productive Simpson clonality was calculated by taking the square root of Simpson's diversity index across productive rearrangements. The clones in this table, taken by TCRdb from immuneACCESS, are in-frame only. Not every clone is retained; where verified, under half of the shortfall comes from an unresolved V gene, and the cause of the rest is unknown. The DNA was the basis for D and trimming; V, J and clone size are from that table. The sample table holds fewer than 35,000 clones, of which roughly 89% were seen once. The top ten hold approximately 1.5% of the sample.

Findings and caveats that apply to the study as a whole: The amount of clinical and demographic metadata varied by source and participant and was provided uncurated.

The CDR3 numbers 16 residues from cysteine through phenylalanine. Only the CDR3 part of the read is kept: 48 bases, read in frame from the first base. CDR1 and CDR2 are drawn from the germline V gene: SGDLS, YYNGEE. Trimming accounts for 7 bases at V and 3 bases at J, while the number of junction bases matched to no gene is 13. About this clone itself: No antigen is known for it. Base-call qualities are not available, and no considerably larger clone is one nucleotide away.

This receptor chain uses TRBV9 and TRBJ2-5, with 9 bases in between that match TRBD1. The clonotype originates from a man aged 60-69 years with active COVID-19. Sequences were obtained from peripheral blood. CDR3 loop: CASGYGDRVDEETQYF. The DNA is TGTGCCAGCGGCTACGGGGACAGGGTCGACGAAGAGACCCAGTACTTC.